These 30 T cell receptor beta chains share one sample of origin, sequenced in a study of T-cell reconstitution after alpha-beta-depleted transplantation in children (dated by TCRdb to between 2015 and 2016). The library relied on PCR. The data were produced on an Illumina HiSeq 2500. TCR libraries were prepared with molecular barcoding, using unique molecular identifiers to normalize TCRbeta repertoire quantification. The public reads were run again by TCRdb, first through fastp at Q25 and then through MiXCR, and only productive beta chains were kept. Each record represents a unique CDR3 protein, reported with the most common genes and DNA among its rows. This sample gives hundreds of thousands of distinct CDR3 sequences in total; over 25% of them show up just once. Together, the top ten hold 2% to 2.5% of the sample. The sample here was PBMCs from the stem cell graft donor, taken from the stem cell graft. The receptors were gathered from a human donor who donated a stem cell graft to a child with aplastic anemia.

This chain joins TRBV29-1 and TRBJ1-1; possible D gene TRBD1, 6 bases. The CDR3 is 14 residues long. Germline loops: CDR1 SQVTM, CDR2 ANQGSEA. The ends were cut back, 7 bases at V and 1 base at J, with 16 bases in the middle. The CDR3 bases are TGCAGCGCAGTACAGGGCTCGGCGAACACTGAAGCTTTCTTT. This sequence encodes CSAVQGSANTEAFF.

The rearrangement joins TRBV18 to TRBJ1-3; D is ambiguous. The V end was cut by 1 base, the J end by 0 bases, with 4 bases between. Germline V lookup: CDR1 KGHSH, CDR2 LQKENI. This CDR3 is built from 14 residues. The CDR3 sequence is CASSPQASGNTIYF. In DNA form, the CDR3 reads TGTGCCAGCTCACCACAGGCCTCTGGAAACACCATATATTTT. Variable domain in full (rest from reference TRBV18 and TRBJ1-3): NAGVMQNPRHLVRRRGQEARLRCSPMKGHSHVYWYRQLPEEGLKFMVYLQKENIIDESGMPKERFSAEFPKEGPSILRIQQVVRGDSAAYFCASSPQASGNTIYFGEGSWLTVV.

This chain uses TRBV29-1 with TRBJ1-5, with D unclear. V lost 7 bases to trimming and J lost 3 bases, with 13 bases between them. Looked up from germline, CDR1 is SQVTM and CDR2 is ANQGSEA. This CDR3 has 13 amino acids. CDR3 in amino acids: CSARAGPNQPQHF. CDR3 nucleotide sequence: TGCAGCGCGAGGGCTGGGCCCAATCAGCCCCAGCATTTT.

The rearrangement joins TRBV30 to TRBJ2-1, with 7 bases fitting TRBD2. Germline values: CDR1 GTSNPN, CDR2 SVGIG (reference sequence). The CDR3 extends over 17 amino acids. The ends lost 5 bases at V and 1 base at J; junction bases unmatched: 14. The DNA for the CDR3 is TGTGCCTGGGGGACGTTCCTTACTAGCGTGTCCTACAATGAGCAGTTCTTC. Amino acids: CAWGTFLTSVSYNEQFF. The variable domain in full, completed from reference TRBV30 and TRBJ2-1, reads SQTIHQWPATLVQPVGSPLSLECTVEGTSNPNLYWYRQAAGRGLQLLFYSVGIGQISSEVPQNLSASRPQDRQFILSSKKLLLSDSGFYLCAWGTFLTSVSYNEQFFGPGTRLTVL.

This clonotype was seen repeatedly, ten times or more. The genes are TRBV13 and TRBJ2-2, with 9 nucleotides matching TRBD2. CDR1 and CDR2 (germline): PRHDT, FYEKMQ (reference sequence). With V trimmed by 0 bases and J by 1 base, 0 bases remained unmatched. The CDR3 is 16 amino acids. CDR3 sequence: CASSLGLAGNTGELFF. CDR3 nucleotide sequence: TGTGCCAGCAGCTTAGGACTAGCGGGGAACACCGGGGAGCTGTTTTTT.

This chain links TRBV27 with TRBJ2-1, with D possibly being TRBD1 (6 bases). The CDR3 is 13 amino acids. V lost 6 bases and J 8 bases, leaving 14 bases between the germline ends. From germline, CDR1 is MNHEY and CDR2 SMNVEV (reference sequence). The CDR3 nucleotides read TGTGCCAGCAGCGTCCTAAACAGGGATGAGCAGTTCTTC. Its translation: CASSVLNRDEQFF.

This CDR3 is CASSYSMGQTNQPQHF. The CDR3 DNA follows: TGTGCCAGCAGTTACTCGATGGGACAGACCAATCAGCCCCAGCATTTT. This sequence joins TRBV6-2 or TRBV6-3 and TRBJ1-5, with 7 bases lining up with TRBD1. CDR1 and CDR2 from the germline V gene are MNHEY and SVGEGT. V shed 0 bases and J 3 bases; nucleotides not matched to a gene: 5. This CDR3 is built from 16 residues.

V gene TRBV18 combines with J gene TRBJ1-1; D gene unclear. This CDR3 is built from 14 residues. Germline values: CDR1 KGHSH, CDR2 LQKENI. V dropped 1 base and J dropped 3 bases, with 9 bases sitting between them. The CDR3 DNA is TGTGCCAGCTCACCACGGGAGGGTGACACTGAAGCTTTCTTT. Translating gives CASSPREGDTEAFF.

V usage is TRBV7-8 and J usage is TRBJ1-1; D gene ambiguous. This CDR3 is 12 amino acids long. Germline assignment: CDR1 SGHVS and CDR2 FQNEAQ. V dropped 1 base and J dropped 7 bases, with 7 bases sitting between them. CDR3 in amino acids: CASSLETGEAFF. The CDR3 DNA is TGTGCCAGCAGCTTAGAAACCGGTGAAGCTTTCTTT.

V gene TRBV15 combines with J gene TRBJ2-7, with 7 nucleotides matching TRBD1. This CDR3 has 16 amino acids. With 1 base clipped from V and 0 bases from J, the junction kept 6 bases outside the gene matches. Germline lookup yields CDR1 LNHNV and CDR2 YYDKDF (reference sequence). CDR3 amino acids: CATSRVDRASSYEQYF. The CDR3 DNA reads as TGTGCCACCAGCAGAGTTGACAGGGCGAGCTCCTACGAGCAGTACTTC.

In DNA, the CDR3 is TGTGCCAGCAGTGTGGTACCCTCCTACGAGCAGTACTTC. Translated: CASSVVPSYEQYF. The chain has TRBV2 and TRBJ2-7; D is uncertain. V shed 4 bases and J shed 0 bases, with 7 bases lying between them. Germline assignment: CDR1 SNHLY and CDR2 FYNNEI. CDR3 size: 13 residues.

In this sample, this clonotype turned up a few times. The V and J genes are TRBV11-2 and TRBJ1-1, with no clear D. This CDR3 has 17 amino acids. The germline CDR1 and CDR2 sequences are SGHAT and FQNNGV. The germline V and J ends were trimmed by 3 bases and 0 bases, with 17 bases remaining between them. CDR3: CASSFSEILIMNTEAFF. The CDR3 nucleotides read TGTGCCAGCAGCTTTTCCGAAATTCTAATCATGAACACTGAAGCTTTCTTT.

This clonotype has a handful of counts. V and J are TRBV29-1 and TRBJ2-7, with 9 bases lining up with TRBD1. The CDR3 extends over 13 amino acids. The V segment lost 5 bases and the J segment 3 bases; nucleotides outside the gene matches: 5. In germline, CDR1 is SQVTM, CDR2 ANQGSEA. CDR3 nucleotides: TGCAGCGTTTATCCGGGACAGGGCTACGAGCAGTACTTC. Amino acids: CSVYPGQGYEQYF.

This clonotype occurred a few times. The chain has TRBV7-6 and TRBJ2-7, with D possibly matching TRBD2 (6 bases). CDR1 SGHVS and CDR2 FNYEAQ come from the germline V gene. Trimming left V 5 bases short and J 2 bases short, with 13 bases between. The CDR3 has 14 residues. The CDR3 loop reads CASSPGDSAYEQYF. Here the CDR3 DNA reads TGTGCCAGCAGCCCCGGGGACTCTGCCTACGAGCAGTACTTC.

This chain uses TRBV5-6 with TRBJ1-4; TRBD1 aligns across 8 bases. CDR3 length equals 16 residues. Germline values: CDR1 SGHDT, CDR2 YYEEEE. Trimming cost V 2 bases and J 7 bases; bases outside gene matches: 10. CDR3 protein: CASSFRQGYLAEKLFF. Here the CDR3 DNA reads TGTGCCAGCAGCTTCCGACAGGGGTATCTCGCTGAAAAACTGTTTTTT. Drawing the rest from reference TRBV5-6 and TRBJ1-4, the complete variable domain is DAGVTQSPTHLIKTRGQQVTLRCSPKSGHDTVSWYQQALGQGPQFIFQYYEEEERQRGNFPDRFSGHQFPNYSSELNVNALLLGDSALYLCASSFRQGYLAEKLFFGSGTQLSVL.

In its sample, this clonotype was seen a few times. This chain joins TRBV13 and TRBJ2-5; D remains ambiguous. Trimming pared 2 bases from V and 7 bases from J, leaving 11 bases between. CDR3 length: 13 residues. Germline V gives CDR1 PRHDT, CDR2 FYEKMQ (reference sequence). The CDR3 is CASSLHVDGTQYF. As DNA, the CDR3 is TGTGCCAGCAGCTTACACGTGGATGGGACCCAGTACTTC.

This clonotype showed up many times. The chain couples TRBV7-2 to TRBJ2-5, with 7 bases that match TRBD2. The CDR3 runs to 13 residues. V trimming: 5 bases; J trimming: 3 bases; junction bases outside the gene matches: 3. The germline CDR1 and CDR2 sequences are SGHTA and FQGNSA. The CDR3, as DNA: TGTGCCAGCAGCATAGGGACTAAAGAGACCCAGTACTTC. This gives the protein CASSIGTKETQYF.

The chain couples TRBV30 to TRBJ1-4; D is uncertain. V gave up 4 bases and J gave up 5 bases, with 8 bases separating them. The germline CDR1 and CDR2 sequences are GTSNPN and SVGIG (reference sequence). This CDR3 contains 12 residues. The CDR3 spells CAWKKRNEKLFF. DNA of the CDR3: TGTGCCTGGAAGAAGCGCAATGAAAAACTGTTTTTT.

This clonotype was observed a few times. The chain joins TRBV27 to TRBJ1-2, with TRBD1 matching over 8 bases. The CDR3 loop spans 14 amino acids. Germline lookup yields CDR1 MNHEY and CDR2 SMNVEV (reference sequence). Trimming removed 2 bases from V and 4 bases from J; junction bases left unmatched: 3. The CDR3 is CASSLGQGIYGYTF. DNA of the CDR3: TGTGCCAGCAGTTTAGGACAGGGTATCTATGGCTACACCTTC.

CDR3 DNA: TGCGCCAGCAGCCAAGTCGAGGGGAGGAGGTATGAGCAGTTCTTC. It translates to CASSQVEGRRYEQFF. The chain carries TRBV4-3 and TRBJ2-1; the D gene is possibly TRBD2 (6 bases). CDR1 and CDR2 from the germline V gene are LGHNA and YSLEER. V was clipped by 1 base and J by 8 bases, with 15 bases between them. This CDR3 has 15 amino acids.

The chain uses TRBV12-3 or TRBV12-4 and TRBJ1-1, with unresolved D. The length of the CDR3 is 15 residues. V was pared by 7 bases and J by 11 bases, with 26 bases between. The CDR3 sequence: CASTARGEGNSWAFF. The DNA for the CDR3 is TGTGCCAGCACCGCAAGAGGCGAAGGAAACAGCTGGGCTTTCTTT.

This chain connects TRBV28 to TRBJ2-7, with a possible D match to TRBD2 (5 bases). The CDR3 runs to 14 residues. Trimming took off 3 bases at V and 6 bases at J, with 15 bases between the two ends. Germline lookup yields CDR1 MDHEN and CDR2 SYDVKM. CDR3 sequence reads: CASSLGGSLVEQYF. CDR3 DNA sequence: TGTGCCAGCAGTTTGGGCGGGTCCCTGGTCGAGCAGTACTTC.

This clonotype has a handful of counts. The rearrangement joins TRBV30 to TRBJ2-1; no firm D call. This CDR3 has 17 residues. Looked up from germline, CDR1 is GTSNPN and CDR2 is SVGIG (reference sequence). V dropped 2 bases and J dropped 2 bases, with 19 bases sitting between them. CDR3 residues: CAWSTNRLRNTYNEQFF. The CDR3 DNA reads as TGTGCCTGGAGTACCAATCGACTTCGAAATACCTACAATGAGCAGTTCTTC.

In its sample, this clonotype was seen once. The chain uses TRBV7-2 and TRBJ1-1; D may be TRBD1 (5 bases). CDR1 is SGHTA, CDR2 FQGNSA, per germline. The CDR3 is 16 residues long. The ends were cut back, 4 bases at V and 4 bases at J, with 19 bases in the middle. CDR3 in amino acids: CASSSNHGGVGTEAFF. The CDR3 coding sequence is TGTGCCAGCAGCTCAAATCACGGGGGAGTCGGCACTGAAGCTTTCTTT.

This chain links TRBV6-4 with TRBJ2-3; weak D call: TRBD2 (5 bases). From germline, CDR1 is MRHNA and CDR2 SNTAGT. With 3 bases removed from V and 0 bases from J, the gap between germline ends came to 10 bases. The length of the CDR3 is 15 residues. The CDR3 protein is CASSEGGSSTDTQYF. The CDR3 bases are TGTGCCAGCAGTGAAGGCGGGTCTAGCACAGATACGCAGTATTTT.

The rearrangement joins TRBV10-3 to TRBJ2-7; TRBD1 matches 7 bases. Germline V CDR1 and CDR2: ENHRY, SYGVKD. V was pared by 8 bases and J by 5 bases, with 3 bases of the junction left unmatched. The CDR3 sequence is 11 residues long. CDR3 DNA sequence: TGTGCCATCCGACAGGGCCACGAGCAGTACGTC. This gives the protein CAIRQGHEQYV.

V usage is TRBV5-4 and J usage is TRBJ2-1, with 11 positions matching TRBD2. The V gene's germline CDR1 is SGHNT and CDR2 YYREEE (reference sequence). The CDR3 is made up of 15 amino acids. V trimming: 5 bases; J trimming: 7 bases; junction bases outside the gene matches: 8. The CDR3 loop is CASSLGGTSGNEQFF. The CDR3 coding sequence is TGTGCCAGCAGTTTAGGAGGGACTAGCGGAAATGAGCAGTTCTTC. The variable domain in full, with the rest retrieved from reference TRBV5-4 and TRBJ2-1, is ETGVTQSPTHLIKTRGQQVTLRCSSQSGHNTVSWYQQALGQGPQFIFQYYREEENGRGNFPPRFSGLQFPNYSSELNVNALELDDSALYLCASSLGGTSGNEQFFGPGTRLTVL.

The V call is TRBV28, the J call TRBJ2-3; D perhaps matches TRBD2 (7 bases). The CDR3 is made up of 15 amino acids. The V gene's germline CDR1 is MDHEN and CDR2 SYDVKM. The V end was cut by 6 bases, the J end by 6 bases, with 19 bases between. The CDR3 sequence: CASSWTGGQLDTQYF. The CDR3 DNA sequence: TGTGCCAGCAGCTGGACGGGGGGCCAACTCGATACGCAGTATTTT.

This clonotype showed up just a few times. This chain links TRBV6-5 with TRBJ2-1; 8 nucleotides match TRBD1. The CDR3 totals 15 residues. After removal of 2 bases from V and 12 bases from J, the junction contained 12 bases not matched to a gene. Per the germline V gene, CDR1 is MNHEY and CDR2 is SVGAGI. The CDR3 here is CASSYTTGTGLGQFF. CDR3 in DNA: TGTGCCAGCAGTTACACAACCGGGACAGGCCTCGGGCAGTTCTTC.

This clonotype was seen only a few times. The V gene is TRBV7-9, the J gene TRBJ2-7; D ambiguous. CDR3 length: 15 amino acids. Germline assignment: CDR1 SEHNR and CDR2 FQNEAQ (reference sequence). With 1 base removed from V and 3 bases from J, the gap between germline ends came to 13 bases. CDR3 sequence (DNA): TGTGCCAGCAGCTTAGGCGGTGCTACCAACTACGAGCAGTACTTC. It translates to CASSLGGATNYEQYF. Supplemented by reference TRBV7-9 and TRBJ2-7, the full variable domain reads DTGVSQNPRHKITKRGQNVTFRCDPISEHNRLYWYRQTLGQGPEFLTYFQNEAQLEKSRLLSDRFSAERPKGSFSTLEIQRTEQGDSAMYLCASSLGGATNYEQYFGPGTRLTVT.